This T cell receptor (beta chain) was captured by sequencing in a study of cytomegalovirus exposure and HLA in healthy donors. PCR was performed using 60 Vbeta and 13 Jbeta primers. Under the authors' procedure: The count from a later analysis was about 80 million unique TCR beta chains, some 12 million of them shared. The method was immunoSEQ multiplex PCR; TCRdb's version includes in-frame clones alone and lacks a portion of them. That table gives V, J and clone size, and the DNA gave D and trimming. The sample comprises 110,000 to 150,000 clones, around 82% of which are singletons, and approximately 6.3% rests with the top ten. The CDR3 spans 15 residues. Trimming cost V 2 bases and J 3 bases, with 11 bases left between them. Per germline, CDR1 MNHNS and CDR2 SASEGT.

The chain couples TRBV6-1 to TRBJ2-1, with D possibly matching TRBD2 (5 bases). The clonotype originates from a man in his forties or fifties in good health and CMV-seropositive. Sequenced input: PBMCs. The CDR3: CASSENEGGYNEQFF. The DNA of the CDR3 is TGTGCCAGCAGTGAAAATGAGGGCGGCTACAATGAGCAGTTCTTC.